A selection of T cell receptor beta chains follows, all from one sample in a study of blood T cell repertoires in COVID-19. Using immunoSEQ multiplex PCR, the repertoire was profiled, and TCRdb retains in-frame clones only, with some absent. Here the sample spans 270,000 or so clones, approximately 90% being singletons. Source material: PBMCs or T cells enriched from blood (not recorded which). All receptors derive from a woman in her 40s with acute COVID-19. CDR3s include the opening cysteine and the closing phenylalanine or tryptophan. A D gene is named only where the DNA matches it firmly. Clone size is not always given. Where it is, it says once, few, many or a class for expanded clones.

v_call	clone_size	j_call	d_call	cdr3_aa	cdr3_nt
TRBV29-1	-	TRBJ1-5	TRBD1	CSAFTGDPGQPQHF	TGCAGCGCCTTCACAGGGGATCCTGGACAGCCCCAGCATTTT
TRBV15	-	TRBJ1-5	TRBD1	CATRDRASNQPQHF	TGTGCCACCAGGGACAGGGCAAGCAATCAGCCCCAGCATTTT
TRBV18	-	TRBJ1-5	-	CASSGGVGNQPQHF	TGTGCCAGCTCAGGGGGCGTGGGCAATCAGCCCCAGCATTTT
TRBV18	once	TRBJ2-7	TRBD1	CASSPAGGKTYEQYF	TGTGCCAGCTCACCAGCAGGGGGCAAAACCTACGAGCAGTACTTC
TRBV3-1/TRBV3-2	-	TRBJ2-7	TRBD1	CASSQAPGTGGYEQYF	TGTGCCAGCAGCCAAGCCCCAGGGACAGGGGGCTACGAGCAGTACTTC
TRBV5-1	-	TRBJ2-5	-	CASSFVGGTRETQYF	TGCGCCAGCAGCTTTGTGGGGGGTACCAGGGAGACCCAGTACTTC
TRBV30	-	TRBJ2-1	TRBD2	CACPSGRAHEQFF	TGTGCCTGCCCCTCCGGGAGGGCCCATGAGCAGTTCTTC
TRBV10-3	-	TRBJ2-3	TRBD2	CAISESLALAGGPDTQYF	TGTGCCATCAGTGAGTCCCTAGCACTAGCGGGGGGGCCGGATACGCAGTATTTT
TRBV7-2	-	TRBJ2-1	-	CASSLGQSVEQFF	TGTGCCAGCAGCTTAGGACAGTCCGTAGAGCAGTTCTTC
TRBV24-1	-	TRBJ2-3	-	CATSPKGQHTDTQYF	TGTGCCACCTCCCCGAAGGGACAACACACAGATACGCAGTATTTT
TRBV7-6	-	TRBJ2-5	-	CASSQAGKGETQYF	TGTGCCAGCAGCCAAGCAGGGAAGGGAGAGACCCAGTACTTC
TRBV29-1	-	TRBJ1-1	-	CSVENRVDKAFF	TGCAGCGTTGAGAACAGGGTGGATAAAGCTTTCTTT
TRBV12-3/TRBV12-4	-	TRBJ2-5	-	CASSFSGYETQYF	TGTGCCAGCAGTTTCTCGGGTTACGAGACCCAGTACTTC
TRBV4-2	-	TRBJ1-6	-	CASSQRGNGNSPLHF	TGTGCCAGCAGCCAGCGGGGAAATGGTAATTCACCCCTCCACTTT
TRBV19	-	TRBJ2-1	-	CASRRQSSYNEQFF	TGTGCCAGTAGACGACAGAGCTCCTACAATGAGCAGTTCTTC
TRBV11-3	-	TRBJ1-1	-	CASSFRDMNTEAFF	TGTGCCAGCAGTTTCAGAGACATGAACACTGAAGCTTTCTTT
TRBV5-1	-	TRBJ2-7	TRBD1	CASSTDRGNTYEQYF	TGCGCCAGCAGCACAGACAGGGGAAATACCTACGAGCAGTACTTC
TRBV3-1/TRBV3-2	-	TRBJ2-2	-	CASSQAISDLNTGELFF	TGTGCCAGCAGCCAAGCCATCTCAGACTTAAACACCGGGGAGCTGTTTTTT
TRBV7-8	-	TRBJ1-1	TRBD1	CASSHPGQGDEAFF	TGTGCCAGCAGCCACCCGGGACAGGGAGATGAAGCTTTCTTT
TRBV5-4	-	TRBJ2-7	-	CAIHLDRNEQYF	TGTGCCATACATCTGGACAGAAACGAGCAGTACTTC
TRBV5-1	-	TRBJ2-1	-	CASSFRGSGNEQFF	TGCGCCAGCAGCTTTAGAGGCAGCGGGAATGAGCAGTTCTTC
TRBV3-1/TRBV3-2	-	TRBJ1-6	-	CASSQGANSPLHF	TGTGCCAGCAGCCAAGGGGCGAATTCACCCCTCCACTTT
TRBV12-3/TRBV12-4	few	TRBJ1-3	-	CASSLTAGNTIYF	TGTGCCAGCAGTTTGACAGCTGGAAACACCATATATTTT
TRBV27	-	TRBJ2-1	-	CASSRRGLADIYNEQFF	TGTGCCAGCAGTCGTCGGGGATTAGCGGATATCTACAATGAGCAGTTCTTC
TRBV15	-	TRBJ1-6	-	CATSRDRDSSSYNSPLHF	TGTGCCACCAGCAGAGACAGGGACTCGAGCTCCTATAATTCACCCCTCCACTTT
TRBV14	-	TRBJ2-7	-	CASTFGGGAKYF	-
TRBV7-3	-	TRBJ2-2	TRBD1	CASSRGDRGFPNTGELFF	TGTGCCAGCAGCCGTGGGGACAGGGGGTTCCCGAACACCGGGGAGCTGTTTTTT
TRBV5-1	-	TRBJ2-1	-	CASSLPSNEQFF	TGCGCCAGCAGCTTGCCTTCCAATGAGCAGTTCTTC
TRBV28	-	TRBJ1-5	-	CASRQPYRLFDSNQPQHF	TGTGCCAGCAGGCAACCGTACCGGTTGTTCGATAGCAATCAGCCCCAGCATTTT
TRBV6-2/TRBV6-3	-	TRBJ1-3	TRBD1	CASSTGTAYFSGNTIYF	TGTGCCAGCAGTACCGGGACAGCTTACTTCTCTGGAAACACCATATATTTT
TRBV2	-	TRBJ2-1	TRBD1	CASSRDRAVDEQFF	TGTGCCAGCAGCCGGGACAGGGCTGTGGATGAGCAGTTCTTC
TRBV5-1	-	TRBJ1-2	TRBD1	CASRLRQGYGYTF	TGCGCCAGCAGACTCCGACAGGGATATGGCTACACCTTC
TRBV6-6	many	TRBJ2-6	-	CASTPYSSGANVLTF	TGTGCCAGCACCCCTTACAGCTCTGGGGCCAACGTCCTGACTTTC
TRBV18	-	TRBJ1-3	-	CASSPLVGRSGNTIYF	TGTGCCAGCTCACCTCTCGTGGGGCGGTCTGGAAACACCATATATTTT
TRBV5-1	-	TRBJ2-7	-	CASSLGTSESYEQYF	TGCGCCAGCAGCTTGGGGACTTCCGAGTCCTACGAGCAGTACTTC
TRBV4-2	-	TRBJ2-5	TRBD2	CASSPRLAGGGETQYF	TGTGCCAGCAGCCCAAGACTAGCGGGGGGCGGAGAGACCCAGTACTTC
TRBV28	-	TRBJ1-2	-	CASSLWGARGYTF	TGTGCCAGCAGTTTATGGGGGGCGCGGGGCTACACCTTC
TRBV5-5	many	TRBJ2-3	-	CASSLGPSTLTDTQYF	TGTGCCAGCAGCTTAGGGCCTAGCACCCTCACAGATACGCAGTATTTT
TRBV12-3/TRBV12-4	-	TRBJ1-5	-	CASSRTEYQPQHF	TGTGCCAGCAGTCGGACAGAGTATCAGCCCCAGCATTTT
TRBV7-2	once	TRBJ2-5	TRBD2	CASSYIAGQETQYF	TGTGCCAGCAGCTACATAGCGGGGCAAGAGACCCAGTACTTC
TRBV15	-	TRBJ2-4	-	CATSSGRSKNIQYF	TGTGCCACCAGCAGCGGGAGATCCAAAAACATTCAGTACTTC